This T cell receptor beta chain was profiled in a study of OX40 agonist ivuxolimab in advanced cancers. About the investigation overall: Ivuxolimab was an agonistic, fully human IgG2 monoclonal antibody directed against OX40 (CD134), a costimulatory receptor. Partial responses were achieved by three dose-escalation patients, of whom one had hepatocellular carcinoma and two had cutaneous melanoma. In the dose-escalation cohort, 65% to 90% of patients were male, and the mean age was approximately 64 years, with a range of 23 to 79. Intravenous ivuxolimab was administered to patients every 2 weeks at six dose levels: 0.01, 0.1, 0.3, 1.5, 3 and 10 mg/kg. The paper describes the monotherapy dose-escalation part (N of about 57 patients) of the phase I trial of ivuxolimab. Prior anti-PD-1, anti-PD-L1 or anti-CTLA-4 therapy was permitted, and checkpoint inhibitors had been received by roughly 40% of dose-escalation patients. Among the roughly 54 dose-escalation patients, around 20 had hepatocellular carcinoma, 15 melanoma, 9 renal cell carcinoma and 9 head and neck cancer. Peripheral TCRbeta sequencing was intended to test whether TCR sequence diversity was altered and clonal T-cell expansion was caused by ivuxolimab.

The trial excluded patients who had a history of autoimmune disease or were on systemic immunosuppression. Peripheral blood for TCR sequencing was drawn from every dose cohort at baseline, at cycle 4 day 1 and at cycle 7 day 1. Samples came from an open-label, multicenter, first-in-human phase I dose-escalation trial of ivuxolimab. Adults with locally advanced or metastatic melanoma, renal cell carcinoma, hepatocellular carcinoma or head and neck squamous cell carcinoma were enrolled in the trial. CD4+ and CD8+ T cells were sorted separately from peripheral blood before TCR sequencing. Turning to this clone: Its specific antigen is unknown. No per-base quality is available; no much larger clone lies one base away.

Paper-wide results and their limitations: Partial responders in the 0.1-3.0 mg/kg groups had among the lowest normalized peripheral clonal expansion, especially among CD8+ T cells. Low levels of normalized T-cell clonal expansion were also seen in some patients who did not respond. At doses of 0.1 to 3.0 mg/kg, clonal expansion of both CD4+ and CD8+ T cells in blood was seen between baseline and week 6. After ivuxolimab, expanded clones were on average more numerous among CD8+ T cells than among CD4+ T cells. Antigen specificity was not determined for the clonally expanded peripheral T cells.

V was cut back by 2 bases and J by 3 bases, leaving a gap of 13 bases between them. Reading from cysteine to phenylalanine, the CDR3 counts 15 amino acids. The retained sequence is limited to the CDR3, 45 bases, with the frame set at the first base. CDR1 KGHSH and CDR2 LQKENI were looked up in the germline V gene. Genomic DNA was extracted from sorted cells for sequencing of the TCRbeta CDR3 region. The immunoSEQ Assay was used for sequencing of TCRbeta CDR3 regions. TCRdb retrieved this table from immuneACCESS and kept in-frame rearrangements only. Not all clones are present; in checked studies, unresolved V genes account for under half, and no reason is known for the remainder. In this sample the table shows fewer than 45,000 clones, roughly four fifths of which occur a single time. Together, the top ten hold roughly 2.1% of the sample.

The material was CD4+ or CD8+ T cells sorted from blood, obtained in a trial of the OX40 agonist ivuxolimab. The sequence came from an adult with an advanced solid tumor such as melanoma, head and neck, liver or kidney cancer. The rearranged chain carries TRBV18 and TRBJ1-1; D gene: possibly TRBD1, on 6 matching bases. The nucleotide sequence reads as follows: TGTGCCAGCTCACCAAAGGGGGGCCCGGACACTGAAGCTTTCTTT. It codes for CASSPKGGPDTEAFF.